This entry lists 23 T cell receptor beta chains sequenced from one sample in a study of CD8 T cells in ankylosing spondylitis. Via MiXCR, TCRdb re-called the 5' RACE reads, giving one row per CDR3 protein. Among some 27,000 distinct CDR3 sequences, less than 5.5% were seen once, and the ten largest hold over 1.5%. Sequences were obtained from blood, either unsorted or a sorted T cell fraction (not recorded which). The receptors stem from a female donor with ankylosing spondylitis or in good health (not recorded which).

This clonotype was detected many times. The rearrangement joins TRBV9 to TRBJ2-5, with D possibly being TRBD1 or TRBD2 (5 bases each). CDR3 length: 16 amino acids. The germline gives CDR1 SGDLS, CDR2 YYNGEE. The V end was cut by 0 bases, the J end by 4 bases, with 16 bases between. The CDR3 reads CASSVEGRWAGETQYF. The CDR3 DNA reads TGTGCCAGCAGCGTAGAGGGGAGATGGGCCGGAGAGACCCAGTACTTC.

This clonotype was seen at least ten times. J is TRBJ2-7 and V is TRBV9; 10 bases agree with TRBD2. The CDR3 totals 15 residues. CDR1 is SGDLS, CDR2 YYNGEE, per germline. Unmatched junction bases numbered 8, after V lost 3 bases and J lost 5 bases. CDR3 protein: CASSALAGVAHEQYF. Here the CDR3 DNA reads TGTGCCAGCAGCGCCCTAGCGGGAGTGGCCCACGAGCAGTACTTC.

This rearrangement joins TRBV9 to TRBJ2-7; unclear D gene. Germline CDR1 is SGDLS and CDR2 is YYNGEE. Between the trimmed V and J ends, which lost 0 bases and 4 bases, there was a span of 2 bases. The CDR3 consists of 11 residues. The CDR3, as DNA: TGTGCCAGCAGCGTAGGGTACGAGCAGTACTTC. Encoded protein: CASSVGYEQYF. Using reference TRBV9 and TRBJ2-7 for the parts outside the CDR3, the full variable domain is DSGVTQTPKHLITATGQRVTLRCSPRSGDLSVYWYQQSLDQGLQFLIQYYNGEERAKGNILERFSAQQFPDLHSELNLSSLELGDSALYFCASSVGYEQYFGPGTRLTVT.

The chain combines TRBV9 with TRBJ2-7; no firm D call. V shed 0 bases and J shed 4 bases, with 11 bases lying between them. Germline-derived CDR1 and CDR2 are SGDLS and YYNGEE. The CDR3 totals 14 residues. The CDR3 bases are TGTGCCAGCAGCGTAGACTTCGGAACGTACGAGCAGTACTTC. It yields the protein CASSVDFGTYEQYF. Based on the CDR3 plus reference TRBV9 and TRBJ2-7, the full variable domain is DSGVTQTPKHLITATGQRVTLRCSPRSGDLSVYWYQQSLDQGLQFLIQYYNGEERAKGNILERFSAQQFPDLHSELNLSSLELGDSALYFCASSVDFGTYEQYFGPGTRLTVT.

This clonotype was recorded many times. The chain uses TRBV9 and TRBJ2-3; D call uncertain. The ends were cut back, 2 bases at V and 6 bases at J, with 13 bases in the middle. This CDR3 region has 14 residues. Germline assignment: CDR1 SGDLS and CDR2 YYNGEE. CDR3 loop: CASSVRMVADTQYF. CDR3 bases: TGTGCCAGCAGCGTGAGGATGGTGGCGGATACGCAGTATTTT.

This clonotype was observed many times. This rearrangement joins TRBV9 to TRBJ1-3, with TRBD1 as a possible D gene (5 bases). The V and J ends lost 1 base and 4 bases respectively, with 6 bases between them. The CDR3 is 13 amino acids. Germline V CDR1 and CDR2: SGDLS, YYNGEE. In DNA form, the CDR3 reads TGTGCCAGCAGCGTAAGACAGGGAAACACCATATATTTT. The encoded protein is CASSVRQGNTIYF.

This clonotype was picked up many times. The J gene is TRBJ2-3, the V gene TRBV9; TRBD1 matches 8 bases. Germline assignment: CDR1 SGDLS and CDR2 YYNGEE. Unmatched junction bases numbered 15, after V lost 4 bases and J lost 2 bases. The CDR3 spans 18 residues. Here the CDR3 reads CASSPPPKVQGATDTQYF. DNA of the CDR3: TGTGCCAGCAGCCCCCCCCCAAAGGTCCAGGGGGCCACAGATACGCAGTATTTT. The full variable domain, completed using reference TRBV9 and TRBJ2-3, is DSGVTQTPKHLITATGQRVTLRCSPRSGDLSVYWYQQSLDQGLQFLIQYYNGEERAKGNILERFSAQQFPDLHSELNLSSLELGDSALYFCASSPPPKVQGATDTQYFGPGTRLTVL.

This clonotype has more than one count but fewer than ten. The V gene is TRBV9, the J gene TRBJ1-3; no definite D call. The CDR3 consists of 14 residues. V lost 4 bases, J lost 0 bases, and 8 bases lay in between. Germline lookup yields CDR1 SGDLS and CDR2 YYNGEE. CDR3 nucleotides: TGTGCCAGCAGCAGAGAAAGCTCTGGAAACACCATATATTTT. Translated, it gives CASSRESSGNTIYF. Supplemented by reference TRBV9 and TRBJ1-3, the full variable domain reads DSGVTQTPKHLITATGQRVTLRCSPRSGDLSVYWYQQSLDQGLQFLIQYYNGEERAKGNILERFSAQQFPDLHSELNLSSLELGDSALYFCASSRESSGNTIYFGEGSWLTVV.

There are many counts of this clonotype. The chain has TRBV9 and TRBJ1-2; D not certain. The V gene lost 4 bases and the J gene lost 2 bases, with 12 bases spanning the gap. Germline V CDR1 and CDR2: SGDLS, YYNGEE. The CDR3 covers 14 residues. CDR3 loop: CASSPSPTNYGYTF. The CDR3 DNA sequence: TGTGCCAGCAGCCCTTCCCCTACCAACTATGGCTACACCTTC.

This clonotype has a count of ten or more. The V call is TRBV9, the J call TRBJ1-5; 10 bases map to TRBD1. V was pared by 3 bases and J by 5 bases, with 2 bases of the junction left unmatched. This CDR3 contains 14 residues. Germline-derived CDR1 and CDR2 are SGDLS and YYNGEE. The DNA of the CDR3 is TGTGCCAGCAGCGAGGGACAGGGGTATCAGCCCCAGCATTTT. Translation: CASSEGQGYQPQHF.

This clonotype was observed at least ten times. The chain combines TRBV9 with TRBJ2-5; D may be TRBD2 (6 bases). Germline V gene lookup returns CDR1 SGDLS and CDR2 YYNGEE. This CDR3 has 14 amino acids. Trimming pared 1 base from V and 5 bases from J, leaving 12 bases between. Here the CDR3 reads CASSVTSRAETQYF. In nucleotides, the CDR3 is TGTGCCAGCAGCGTAACTAGCCGGGCGGAGACCCAGTACTTC.

This clonotype was counted ten times or more. The gene calls are TRBV9 and TRBJ2-1; 12 bases agree with TRBD2. V lost 4 bases and J lost 7; bases outside the gene matches: 9. The length of the CDR3 is 16 residues. Germline CDR1 and CDR2: SGDLS and YYNGEE. CDR3 protein: CASSFGSSGGANEQFF. In DNA form, the CDR3 reads TGTGCCAGCAGCTTCGGATCTAGCGGGGGGGCGAATGAGCAGTTCTTC.

This clonotype was counted many times. It is unclear where the CDR3 begins or ends on the DNA, so no DNA is shown, and the CDR3 is as TCRdb lists it. V gene TRBV9 combines with J gene TRBJ2-2; TRBD2, as called in the table, went unchecked against the DNA. The CDR3 is 16 residues long, counting both termini. Germline CDR1 and CDR2: SGDLS and YYNGEE. Here the CDR3 reads CASSVVDQRGGELFFF.

The chain employs TRBV9 and TRBJ2-1; no reliable D call. Germline V gene data show CDR1 as SGDLS and CDR2 as YYNGEE. V lost 3 bases and J lost 9, with 10 bases in between. This CDR3 contains 12 residues. The CDR3 bases are TGTGCCAGCAGCGCCGGACCTGGTGAGCAGTTCTTC. Translating it yields CASSAGPGEQFF.

Points on this clonotype: This may arise from a read error, as a much more abundant clone is one base away. The chain employs TRBV9 and TRBJ2-5, with D perhaps matching TRBD2 (5 bases). The ends were cut back, 3 bases at V and 1 base at J, with 13 bases in the middle. The length of the CDR3 is 15 residues. The germline V gene has CDR1 SGDLS and CDR2 YYNGEE. The DNA of the CDR3 is TGTGCCAGCAGCGCTTTCGCGGGCCCCCAAGAGACCCAGTACTTC. Translated, it gives CASSAFAGPQETQYF.

This clonotype was observed once. With a much larger clone just one base away, this may be a read error. Since the CDR3 does not end with the conserved phenylalanine or tryptophan, this likely comes from a read error. The J gene is TRBJ2-2, the V gene TRBV9, with TRBD1 matching over 7 bases. J lost 4 bases, V lost 4 bases, and 4 bases had no gene match. Germline loops: CDR1 SGDLS, CDR2 YYNGEE. The CDR3 is 14 residues long. The CDR3 nucleotides are TGTGCCAGCAGCCCAGGGACAGCCACCGGGGAGCTGTTTTAT. Its translation is CASSPGTATGELFY.

The chain recombines TRBV9 with TRBJ2-3; a weak D match, TRBD1 (5 bases). Deletions cut 4 bases from V and 4 bases from J, with 13 bases between. The CDR3 spans 14 residues. Germline CDR1 is SGDLS and CDR2 is YYNGEE. CDR3: CASSPPGIADTQYF. The CDR3 DNA reads TGTGCCAGCAGCCCCCCAGGGATAGCAGATACGCAGTATTTT.

By share, this clonotype ranks as medium-sized (0.01 to 0.1%). The rearrangement uses TRBV9 and TRBJ1-3; 7 positions agree with TRBD1. V lost 3 bases to trimming and J lost 1 base; unmatched junction nucleotides: 4. CDR1 is SGDLS and CDR2 is YYNGEE in the germline V gene. The CDR3 extends over 15 amino acids. The CDR3 here is CASSADRVSGNTIYF. The CDR3 DNA reads as TGTGCCAGCAGCGCCGACAGGGTGTCTGGAAACACCATATATTTT. Based on the CDR3 plus reference TRBV9 and TRBJ1-3, the full variable domain is DSGVTQTPKHLITATGQRVTLRCSPRSGDLSVYWYQQSLDQGLQFLIQYYNGEERAKGNILERFSAQQFPDLHSELNLSSLELGDSALYFCASSADRVSGNTIYFGEGSWLTVV.

This clonotype has at least ten counts. V is TRBV9 and J is TRBJ2-7; D is unclear. The CDR3 sequence is 14 residues long. Trimming took off 0 bases at V and 3 bases at J, with 10 bases between the two ends. The germline V gene encodes CDR1 SGDLS and CDR2 YYNGEE. CDR3 amino acids: CASSVGGPGYEQYF. The CDR3 DNA follows: TGTGCCAGCAGCGTAGGAGGCCCTGGCTACGAGCAGTACTTC. Together with reference TRBV9 and TRBJ2-7, the CDR3 gives the full variable domain: DSGVTQTPKHLITATGQRVTLRCSPRSGDLSVYWYQQSLDQGLQFLIQYYNGEERAKGNILERFSAQQFPDLHSELNLSSLELGDSALYFCASSVGGPGYEQYFGPGTRLTVT.

This clonotype has at least ten counts. The chain employs TRBV9 and TRBJ2-2, with 10 bases that match TRBD2. Unmatched junction bases numbered 3, after V lost 0 bases and J lost 4 bases. CDR1 is SGDLS and CDR2 is YYNGEE in the germline V gene. CDR3 length: 16 amino acids. The CDR3 spells CASSVASGSSTGELFF. The DNA for the CDR3 is TGTGCCAGCAGCGTAGCTAGCGGGAGTTCCACCGGGGAGCTGTTTTTT.

This clonotype was observed many times. The rearrangement joins TRBV9 to TRBJ1-2, with 8 nucleotides matching TRBD1. Germline CDR1 SGDLS, CDR2 YYNGEE. With 4 bases clipped from V and 2 bases from J, the junction kept 1 base outside the gene matches. This CDR3 comprises 13 residues. CDR3 amino acids: CASSRDRNYGYTF. The CDR3 nucleotides are TGTGCCAGCAGCCGGGACAGGAACTATGGCTACACCTTC.

J is TRBJ1-1 and V is TRBV9; no clear D gene. CDR1 SGDLS and CDR2 YYNGEE come from the germline V gene. The CDR3 is made up of 14 amino acids. Trimming left V 0 bases short and J 4 bases short, with 10 bases between. The DNA for the CDR3 is TGTGCCAGCAGCGTAGCCGTCCGGGGCACTGAAGCTTTCTTT. It translates to CASSVAVRGTEAFF.

This clonotype was found many times. The V gene is TRBV9, the J gene TRBJ2-7; TRBD1 matches 9 bases. Germline CDR1 is SGDLS and CDR2 is YYNGEE. V was clipped by 4 bases and J by 9 bases; unmatched bases: 8. The CDR3 consists of 13 residues. The CDR3 loop is CASSKWTGEAQYF. The CDR3 DNA sequence: TGTGCCAGCAGCAAATGGACAGGGGAGGCGCAGTACTTC. Based on the CDR3 plus reference TRBV9 and TRBJ2-7, the full variable domain is DSGVTQTPKHLITATGQRVTLRCSPRSGDLSVYWYQQSLDQGLQFLIQYYNGEERAKGNILERFSAQQFPDLHSELNLSSLELGDSALYFCASSKWTGEAQYFGPGTRLTVT.